The 20 T cell receptor beta chains listed next were all sequenced from one sample in a study of cytomegalovirus exposure and HLA in healthy donors. This PCR relied on a set of 60 Vbeta primers and 13 Jbeta primers. Generated by immunoSEQ multiplex PCR, the TCRdb table keeps only in-frame clones and is missing some. Seen here are 150,000 to 250,000 clones, 79% observed once, and the top ten hold approximately 1.4%. Sequenced sample: PBMCs. The receptors here all came from a girl between 10 and 17 years old in good health and CMV-seropositive.

The gene calls are TRBV4-3 and TRBJ2-7; 11 positions agree with TRBD2. The length of the CDR3 is 15 residues. Germline CDR1 and CDR2: LGHNA and YSLEER. V was clipped by 2 bases and J by 3 bases; unmatched bases: 3. The CDR3 protein is CASSQLAGGLYEQYF. The CDR3 bases are TGCGCCAGCAGCCAACTAGCGGGGGGCCTCTACGAGCAGTACTTC.

CDR3 DNA: TGCAGCGTTGAGCCCGGGACAGATACGCAGTATTTT. It yields the protein CSVEPGTDTQYF. The chain carries TRBV29-1 and TRBJ2-3, with unresolved D. Trimming pared 3 bases from V and 3 bases from J, leaving 7 bases between. The length of the CDR3 is 12 residues. Looked up from germline, CDR1 is SQVTM and CDR2 is ANQGSEA.

The V gene is TRBV5-4, the J gene TRBJ1-1; TRBD1 is a possible D gene (6 bases). CDR3 length: 14 amino acids. Germline values: CDR1 SGHNT, CDR2 YYREEE (reference sequence). The V gene lost 0 bases and the J gene lost 6 bases, with 12 bases spanning the gap. CDR3: CASSLDLGAAEAFF. CDR3 bases: TGTGCCAGCAGCTTGGATCTGGGGGCAGCTGAAGCTTTCTTT.

The gene calls are TRBV6-6 and TRBJ2-1; the match to TRBD2 covers 9 bases. The CDR3 runs to 16 residues. Germline V lookup: CDR1 MNHNY, CDR2 SVGAGI (reference sequence). V gave up 6 bases and J gave up 8 bases; unmatched junction bases: 14. DNA for the CDR3: TGTGCCAGCAGAACCCGCCTAGCGGGGCCCGGGGATGAGCAGTTCTTC. This codes for CASRTRLAGPGDEQFF.

The CDR3 DNA reads TGTGCCAGTAGTCCCGGACAGCCGAACACTGAAGCTTTCTTT. This gives the protein CASSPGQPNTEAFF. This chain uses TRBV19 with TRBJ1-1; weak D call: TRBD1 (6 bases). Looked up from germline, CDR1 is LNHDA and CDR2 is SQIVND (reference sequence). Trimming cost V 5 bases and J 1 base, with 11 bases left between them. This CDR3 region has 14 residues. Variable domain in full (rest from reference TRBV19 and TRBJ1-1): DGGITQSPKYLFRKEGQNVTLSCEQNLNHDAMYWYRQDPGQGLRLIYYSQIVNDFQKGDIAEGYSVSREKKESFPLTVTSAQKNPTAFYLCASSPGQPNTEAFFGQGTRLTVV.

This chain joins TRBV13 and TRBJ1-2; 7 bases align to TRBD1. Germline loops: CDR1 PRHDT, CDR2 FYEKMQ (reference sequence). Trimming cost V 5 bases and J 8 bases; bases outside gene matches: 8. The CDR3 extends over 13 amino acids. The CDR3 region has the DNA TGTGCCAGCAGCGAAATAGAGGACAGGGGCTACACCTTC. The encoded protein is CASSEIEDRGYTF.

The CDR3 protein is CASGDLRRVEQYF. The CDR3 DNA follows: TGTGCCAGCGGGGACCTAAGGAGGGTCGAGCAGTACTTC. J is TRBJ2-7 and V is TRBV6-5; D possibly corresponds to TRBD2 (6 bases). V was cut by 8 bases and J by 6 bases, with 17 bases left in between. CDR1 and CDR2 from the germline V gene are MNHEY and SVGAGI. The CDR3 consists of 13 residues.

The chain has TRBV7-2 and TRBJ2-1; D unresolved. CDR3 length: 13 amino acids. Trimming pared 1 base from V and 7 bases from J, leaving 8 bases between. Germline CDR1 is SGHTA and CDR2 is FQGNSA. CDR3 DNA sequence: TGTGCCAGCAGCTTAGGGGCTCCGAATGAGCAGTTCTTC. Protein sequence: CASSLGAPNEQFF.

The chain combines TRBV11-2 with TRBJ2-7; 7 bases agree with TRBD1. In germline, CDR1 is SGHAT, CDR2 FQNNGV. J gave up 4 bases and V 4 bases, and 7 bases lay outside the gene matches. The CDR3 consists of 14 residues. The CDR3 region has the DNA TGTGCCAGCAGCTCAATTGACAGGGCTTACGAGCAGTACTTC. It specifies CASSSIDRAYEQYF.

The genes are TRBV5-3 and TRBJ1-1, with D possibly being TRBD1 (5 bases). TRBV5-3 is an ORF; its function is uncertain. CDR3 length: 16 amino acids. Trimming took 3 bases from V and 2 from J, leaving 17 bases between them. CDR3 bases: TGTGCCAGAAGCTCTGGGGGGAGACACCTTAACACTGAAGCTTTCTTT. Translation gives CARSSGGRHLNTEAFF.

The rearrangement joins TRBV2 to TRBJ2-3, with 8 bases identical to TRBD1. There are 14 residues in the CDR3. Germline V lookup: CDR1 SNHLY, CDR2 FYNNEI. The J segment lost 0 bases and the V segment lost 8 bases, leaving 4 bases of the junction unmatched. The CDR3 reads CASGRQGSTDTQYF. CDR3 sequence (DNA): TGTGCCAGCGGGAGACAGGGGAGCACAGATACGCAGTATTTT.

The chain joins TRBV5-4 to TRBJ2-7; tentatively, D is TRBD2 (6 bases). This CDR3 has 13 residues. Trimming stripped 0 bases from V and 3 bases from J, with 7 bases between. CDR1 is SGHNT, CDR2 YYREEE, per germline (reference sequence). CDR3 bases: TGTGCCAGCAGCTTGGGGACTAACTACGAGCAGTACTTC. Protein: CASSLGTNYEQYF.

The V and J genes are TRBV7-6 and TRBJ1-1; D is undetermined. From germline, CDR1 is SGHVS and CDR2 FNYEAQ. Deletions cut 2 bases from V and 7 bases from J, with 14 bases between. The CDR3 totals 14 residues. This CDR3 is CASSLMLGDNEAFF. CDR3 coding DNA: TGTGCCAGCAGCTTAATGTTGGGAGATAATGAAGCTTTCTTT.

With regard to this clone: Other DNA sequences in the same sample also yield this CDR3. The chain recombines TRBV10-3 with TRBJ2-7; maybe TRBD1 (6 bases). V lost 2 bases and J lost 3, with 14 bases in between. The CDR3 totals 15 residues. In germline, CDR1 is ENHRY, CDR2 SYGVKD. The CDR3 region has the DNA TGTGCCATCAGTGAGATGACAGGTAGTCTCTACGAGCAGTACTTC. It translates to CAISEMTGSLYEQYF.

This chain uses TRBV29-1 with TRBJ2-1; D gene ambiguous. V was shortened by 3 bases and J by 6 bases, with 3 bases between the two germline ends. This CDR3 has 10 residues. The germline V gene encodes CDR1 SQVTM and CDR2 ANQGSEA. CDR3 in amino acids: CSVDRNEQFF. The CDR3 DNA reads as TGCAGCGTTGACCGCAATGAGCAGTTCTTC.

The chain links TRBV19 to TRBJ1-1; D gene ambiguous. The CDR3 totals 12 residues. Trimming took 4 bases from V and 3 from J, leaving 6 bases between them. CDR1 LNHDA and CDR2 SQIVND come from the germline V gene (reference sequence). CDR3 in amino acids: CASSREDTEAFF. The CDR3 DNA reads TGTGCCAGTAGTAGGGAGGACACTGAAGCTTTCTTT.

This rearrangement joins TRBV4-1 to TRBJ2-1; TRBD2 agrees at 10 bases. The CDR3 sequence is 16 residues long. With V trimmed by 2 bases and J by 8 bases, 9 bases remained unmatched. Per germline, CDR1 MGHRA and CDR2 YSYEKL. CDR3 DNA: TGCGCCAGCAGCCAACTGGGAGCGGGGGGGAGCGATGAGCAGTTCTTC. It yields the protein CASSQLGAGGSDEQFF.

This clone was counted a few times. For the CDR3, the DNA is TGTGCCAGCAGCGGAGCTGGACAGCCGATTGGGGGTAATGAAAAACTGTTTTTT. Residues: CASSGAGQPIGGNEKLFF. The chain recombines TRBV11-2 with TRBJ1-4, with D perhaps matching TRBD1 (6 bases). Germline-derived CDR1 and CDR2 are SGHAT and FQNNGV. V was cut by 5 bases and J by 4 bases, with 23 bases left in between. The CDR3 covers 18 residues. Full variable domain (remainder filled in from reference TRBV11-2 and TRBJ1-4): EAGVAQSPRYKIIEKRQSVAFWCNPISGHATLYWYQQILGQGPKLLIQFQNNGVVDDSQLPKDRFSAERLKGVDSTLKIQPAKLEDSAVYLCASSGAGQPIGGNEKLFFGSGTQLSVL.

V and J are TRBV11-2 and TRBJ1-2; possible D gene TRBD1, 6 bases. The germline V and J ends were trimmed by 5 bases and 6 bases, with 16 bases remaining between them. This CDR3 spans 14 amino acids. The germline V gene encodes CDR1 SGHAT and CDR2 FQNNGV. The CDR3 loop is CASSGNAGVDGYTF. The DNA for the CDR3 is TGTGCCAGCAGCGGGAATGCAGGGGTGGATGGCTACACCTTC.

The chain uses TRBV7-8 and TRBJ2-5; D not certain. The CDR3 length is 13 residues. V gave up 1 base and J gave up 5 bases, with 8 bases separating them. Germline CDR1 is SGHVS and CDR2 is FQNEAQ. The CDR3 spells CASSLGVAETQYF. In nucleotides, the CDR3 is TGTGCCAGCAGCTTAGGTGTTGCGGAGACCCAGTACTTC.